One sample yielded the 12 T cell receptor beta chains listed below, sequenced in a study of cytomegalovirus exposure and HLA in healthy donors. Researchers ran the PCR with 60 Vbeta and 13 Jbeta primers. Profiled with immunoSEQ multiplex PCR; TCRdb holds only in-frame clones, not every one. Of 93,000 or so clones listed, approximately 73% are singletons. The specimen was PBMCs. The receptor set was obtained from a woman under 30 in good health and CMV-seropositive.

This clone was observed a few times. The CDR3 loop is CASSQARDRKYEQYF. Written as DNA, the CDR3 is TGTGCCAGCAGCCAAGCCCGTGACAGAAAGTACGAGCAGTACTTC. V gene TRBV14 combines with J gene TRBJ2-7; possibly TRBD1 for D (5 bases). CDR1 is SGHDN, CDR2 FVKESK, per germline. This CDR3 is 15 amino acids long. V lost 1 base, J lost 4 bases, and 14 bases lay in between.

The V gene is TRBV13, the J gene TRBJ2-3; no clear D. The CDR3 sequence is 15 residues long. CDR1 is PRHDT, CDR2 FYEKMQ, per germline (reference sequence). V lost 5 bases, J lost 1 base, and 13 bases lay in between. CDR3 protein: CASSPRIEGTDTQYF. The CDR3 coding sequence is TGTGCCAGCAGCCCCCGGATAGAGGGCACAGATACGCAGTATTTT.

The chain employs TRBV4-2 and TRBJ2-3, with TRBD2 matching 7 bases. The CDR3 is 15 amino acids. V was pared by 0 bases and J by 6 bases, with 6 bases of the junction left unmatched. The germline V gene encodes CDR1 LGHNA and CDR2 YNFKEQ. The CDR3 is CASSQEGGRADTQYF. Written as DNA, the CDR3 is TGTGCCAGCAGCCAAGAAGGTGGGAGGGCGGATACGCAGTATTTT.

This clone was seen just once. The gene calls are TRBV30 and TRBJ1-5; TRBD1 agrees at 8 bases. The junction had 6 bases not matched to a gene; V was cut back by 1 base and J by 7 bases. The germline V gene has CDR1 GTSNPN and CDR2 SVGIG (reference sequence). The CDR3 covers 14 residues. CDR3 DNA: TGTGCCTGGAGTGGGGCAGGGGGCTGGCAGCCCCAGCATTTT. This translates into CAWSGAGGWQPQHF.

The CDR3 sequence is CASSPPRDRDREAFF. The CDR3 bases are TGTGCCAGCAGTCCTCCCCGGGACAGGGACCGTGAAGCTTTCTTT. The chain carries TRBV28 and TRBJ1-1; 9 bases map to TRBD1. J was trimmed by 7 bases and V by 5 bases; bases with no gene match: 11. The germline CDR1 and CDR2 sequences are MDHEN and SYDVKM. The CDR3 is made up of 15 amino acids.

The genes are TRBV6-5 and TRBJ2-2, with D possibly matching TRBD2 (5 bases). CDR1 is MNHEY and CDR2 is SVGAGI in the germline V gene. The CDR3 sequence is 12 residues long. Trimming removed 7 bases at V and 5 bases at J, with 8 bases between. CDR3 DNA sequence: TGTGCCAGCATGAGGGAAACCGGGGAGCTGTTTTTT. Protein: CASMRETGELFF.

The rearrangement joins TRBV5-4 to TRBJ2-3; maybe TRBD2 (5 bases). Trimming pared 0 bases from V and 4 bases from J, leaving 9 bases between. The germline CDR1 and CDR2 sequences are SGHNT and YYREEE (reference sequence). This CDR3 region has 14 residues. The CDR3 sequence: CASSLGGSPDTQYF. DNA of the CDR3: TGTGCCAGCAGCTTGGGAGGGTCGCCAGATACGCAGTATTTT.

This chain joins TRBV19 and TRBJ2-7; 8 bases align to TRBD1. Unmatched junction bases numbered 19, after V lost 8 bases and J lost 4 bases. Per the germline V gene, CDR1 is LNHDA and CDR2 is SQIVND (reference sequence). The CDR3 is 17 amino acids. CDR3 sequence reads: CASAPPYNRGSLYEQYF. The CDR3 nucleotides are TGTGCCAGTGCTCCACCATATAACAGGGGGTCTTTATACGAGCAGTACTTC.

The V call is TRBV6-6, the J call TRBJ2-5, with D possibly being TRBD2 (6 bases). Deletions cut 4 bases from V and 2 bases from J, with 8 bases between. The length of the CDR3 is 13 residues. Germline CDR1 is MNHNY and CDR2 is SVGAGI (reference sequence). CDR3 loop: CASSSGLQETQYF. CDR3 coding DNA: TGTGCCAGCAGTTCCGGACTACAAGAGACCCAGTACTTC.

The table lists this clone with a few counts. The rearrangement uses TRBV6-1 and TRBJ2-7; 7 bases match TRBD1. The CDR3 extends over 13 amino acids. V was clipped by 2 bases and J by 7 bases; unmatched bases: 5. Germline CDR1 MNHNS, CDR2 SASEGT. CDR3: CASSESGQQEQYF. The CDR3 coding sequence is TGTGCCAGCAGTGAATCGGGACAGCAAGAGCAGTACTTC.

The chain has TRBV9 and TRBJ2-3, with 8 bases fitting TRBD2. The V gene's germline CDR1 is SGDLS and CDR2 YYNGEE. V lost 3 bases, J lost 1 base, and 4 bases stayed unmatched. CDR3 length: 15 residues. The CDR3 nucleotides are TGTGCCAGCAGCGAAGAAGCGGGAGGCACAGATACGCAGTATTTT. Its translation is CASSEEAGGTDTQYF.

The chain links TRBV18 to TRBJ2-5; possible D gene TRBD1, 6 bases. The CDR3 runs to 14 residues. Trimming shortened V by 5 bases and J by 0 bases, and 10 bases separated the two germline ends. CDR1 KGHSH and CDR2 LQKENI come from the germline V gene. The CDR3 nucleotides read TGTGCCAGCTCAATACGACAGGACCAAGAGACCCAGTACTTC. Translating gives CASSIRQDQETQYF.